The clone carrying this T cell receptor (beta chain) appeared a few times. Its matching antigen is unknown. The CDR3 extends over 17 amino acids. V was shortened by 7 bases and J by 0 bases, with 16 bases between the two germline ends. Per the germline V gene, CDR1 is MDHEN and CDR2 is SYDVKM. These data are taken from a study of beta chain features in type 1 diabetes. Study background: All samples yielded 100 million to 140 million examined sorted cells. Study results and limitations: Type 1 diabetes patients had moderately but significantly shorter TCRB CDR3s in all four CD4+ subsets.

One heparinised draw of blood, averaging roughly 120 mL, came from each donor. Of the isolated RNA, all was reverse transcribed, and so the sequenced material was expressed TCRB transcripts. The table came from immunoSEQ multiplex PCR; TCRdb's copy has only in-frame clones and leaves some out. The data hold under 850,000 clones, with 13% observed a single time. This sequence was found in a man aged 18 to 30 with type 1 diabetes. The sample taken for sequencing was naive CD4+ T cells from blood. The gene calls are TRBV28 and TRBJ1-6; D remains unclear. The DNA of the CDR3 is TGTGCCAGCACCACGGCTAGCTCCAGCTCCTATAATTCACCCCTCCACTTT. This gives the protein CASTTASSSSYNSPLHF.